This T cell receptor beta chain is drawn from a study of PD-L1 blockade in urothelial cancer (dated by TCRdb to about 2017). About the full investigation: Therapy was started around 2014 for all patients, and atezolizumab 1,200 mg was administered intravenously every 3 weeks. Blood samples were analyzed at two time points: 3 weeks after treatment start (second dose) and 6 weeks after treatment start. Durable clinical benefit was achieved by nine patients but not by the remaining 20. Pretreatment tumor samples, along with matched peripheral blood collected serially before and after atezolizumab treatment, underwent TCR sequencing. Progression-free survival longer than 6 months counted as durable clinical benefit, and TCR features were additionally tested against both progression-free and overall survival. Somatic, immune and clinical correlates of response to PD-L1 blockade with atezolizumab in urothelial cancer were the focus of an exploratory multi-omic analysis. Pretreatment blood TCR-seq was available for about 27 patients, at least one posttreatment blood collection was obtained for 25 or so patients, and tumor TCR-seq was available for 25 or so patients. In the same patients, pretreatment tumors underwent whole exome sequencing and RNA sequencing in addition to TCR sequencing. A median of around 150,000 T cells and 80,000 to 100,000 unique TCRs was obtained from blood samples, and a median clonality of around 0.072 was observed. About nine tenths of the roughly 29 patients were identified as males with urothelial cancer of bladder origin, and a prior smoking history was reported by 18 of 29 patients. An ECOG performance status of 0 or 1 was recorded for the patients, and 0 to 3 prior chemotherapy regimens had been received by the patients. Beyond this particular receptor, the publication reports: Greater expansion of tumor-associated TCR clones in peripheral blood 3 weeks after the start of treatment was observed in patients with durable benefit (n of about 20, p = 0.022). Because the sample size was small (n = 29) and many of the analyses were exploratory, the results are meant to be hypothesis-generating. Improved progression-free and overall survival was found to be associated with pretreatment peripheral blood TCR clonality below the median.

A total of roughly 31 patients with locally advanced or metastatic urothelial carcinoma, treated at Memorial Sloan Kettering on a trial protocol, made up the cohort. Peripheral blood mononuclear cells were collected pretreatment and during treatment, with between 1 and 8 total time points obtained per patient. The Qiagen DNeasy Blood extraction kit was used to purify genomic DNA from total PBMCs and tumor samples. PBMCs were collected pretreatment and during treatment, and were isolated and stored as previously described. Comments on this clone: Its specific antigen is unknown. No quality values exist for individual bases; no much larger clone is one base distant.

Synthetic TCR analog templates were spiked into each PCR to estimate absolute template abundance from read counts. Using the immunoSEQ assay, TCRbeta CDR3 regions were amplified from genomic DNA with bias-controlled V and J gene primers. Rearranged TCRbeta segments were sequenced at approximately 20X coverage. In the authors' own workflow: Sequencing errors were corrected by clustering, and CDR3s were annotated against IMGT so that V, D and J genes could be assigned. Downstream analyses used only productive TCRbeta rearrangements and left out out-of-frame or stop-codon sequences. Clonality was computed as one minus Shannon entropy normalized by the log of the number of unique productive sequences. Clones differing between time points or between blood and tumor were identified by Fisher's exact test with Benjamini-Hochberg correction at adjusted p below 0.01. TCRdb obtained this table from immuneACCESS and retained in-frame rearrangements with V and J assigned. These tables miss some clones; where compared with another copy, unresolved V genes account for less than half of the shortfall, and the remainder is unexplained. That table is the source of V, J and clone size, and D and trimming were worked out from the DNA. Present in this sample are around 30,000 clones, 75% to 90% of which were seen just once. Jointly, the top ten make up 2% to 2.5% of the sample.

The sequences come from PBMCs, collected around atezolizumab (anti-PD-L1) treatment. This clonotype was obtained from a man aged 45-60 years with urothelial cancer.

The CDR3 region reads CASSVALSTDTQYF. The sequence in DNA is TGTGCCAGCAGCGTAGCTCTGAGCACAGATACGCAGTATTTT. The chain joins TRBV9 to TRBJ2-3, with the D gene call left open. V drops 0 bases and J drops 0 bases, leaving 5 bases in between. CDR1 and CDR2, per the germline V gene, are SGDLS and YYNGEE. The CDR3 numbers 14 residues from cysteine through phenylalanine. This entry keeps only the CDR3 DNA: 42 bases, framed from base 1. Extended through the reference TRBV9 and TRBJ2-3 proteins, this CDR3 yields the full variable domain: DSGVTQTPKHLITATGQRVTLRCSPRSGDLSVYWYQQSLDQGLQFLIQYYNGEERAKGNILERFSAQQFPDLHSELNLSSLELGDSALYFCASSVALSTDTQYFGPGTRLTVL.